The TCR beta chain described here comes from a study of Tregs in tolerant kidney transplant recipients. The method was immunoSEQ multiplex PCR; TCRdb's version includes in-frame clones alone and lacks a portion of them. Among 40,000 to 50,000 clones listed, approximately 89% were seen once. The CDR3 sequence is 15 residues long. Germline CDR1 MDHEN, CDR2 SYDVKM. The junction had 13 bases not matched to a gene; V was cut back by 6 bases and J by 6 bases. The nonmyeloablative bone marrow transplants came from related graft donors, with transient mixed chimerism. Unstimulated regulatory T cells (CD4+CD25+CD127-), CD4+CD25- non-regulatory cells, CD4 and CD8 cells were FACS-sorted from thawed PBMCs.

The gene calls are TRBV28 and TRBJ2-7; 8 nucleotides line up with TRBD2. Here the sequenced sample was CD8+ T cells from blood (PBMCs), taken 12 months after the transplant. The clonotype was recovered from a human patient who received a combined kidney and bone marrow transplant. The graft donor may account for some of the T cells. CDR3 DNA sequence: TGTGCCAGCAGCCGCTACCCGGGGGGGCCTTCCGAGCAGTACTTC. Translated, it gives CASSRYPGGPSEQYF. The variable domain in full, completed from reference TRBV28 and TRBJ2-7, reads DVKVTQSSRYLVKRTGEKVFLECVQDMDHENMFWYRQDPGLGLRLIYFSYDVKMKEKGDIPEGYSVSREKKERFSLILESASTNQTSMYLCASSRYPGGPSEQYFGPGTRLTVT.